A single sample gave rise to the 19 T cell receptor beta chains below, sequenced in a study of monozygotic twins with cystic fibrosis. TCRdb's table, derived via immunoSEQ multiplex PCR, lists solely in-frame clones and lacks some. The repertoire holds some 33,000 clones, with around nine tenths as singletons. The sequencing input was blood. All receptors derive from a boy aged 2 to 10 with cystic fibrosis.

As for this clone: The sample carries other DNA sequences with the same CDR3. V gene TRBV2 combines with J gene TRBJ1-1; D is uncertain. Germline loops: CDR1 SNHLY, CDR2 FYNNEI. CDR3 length: 11 residues. Between the trimmed V and J ends, which lost 8 bases and 1 base, there was a span of 5 bases. CDR3 in DNA: TGTGCCAGCCTCGGGAACACTGAAGCTTTCTTT. Translated, it gives CASLGNTEAFF.

This rearrangement joins TRBV7-2 to TRBJ1-5, with D perhaps matching TRBD1 (5 bases). V lost 1 base and J 2 bases, leaving 21 bases between the germline ends. Germline loops: CDR1 SGHTA, CDR2 FQGNSA. The CDR3 spans 19 residues. CDR3 sequence: CASSLVVGGPPYGNQPQHF. The CDR3 bases are TGTGCCAGCAGCTTAGTAGTCGGGGGACCCCCCTATGGCAATCAGCCCCAGCATTTT.

This rearrangement joins TRBV7-9 to TRBJ2-2, with D maybe TRBD2 (6 bases). The CDR3 spans 15 residues. The germline V gene encodes CDR1 SEHNR and CDR2 FQNEAQ (reference sequence). The germline V and J ends were trimmed by 2 bases and 2 bases, with 9 bases remaining between them. CDR3 in DNA: TGTGCCAGCAGCTTAAGCGGGCCCAACACCGGGGAGCTGTTTTTT. The encoded protein is CASSLSGPNTGELFF.

The rearrangement joins TRBV7-2 to TRBJ1-2; D not resolved. Trimming took 1 base from V and 4 from J, leaving 10 bases between them. The germline V gene has CDR1 SGHTA and CDR2 FQGNSA. This CDR3 spans 14 amino acids. The CDR3 sequence is CASSLGRTSYGYTF. The CDR3 bases are TGTGCCAGCAGCTTAGGCAGGACGTCCTATGGCTACACCTTC. The whole variable domain, filled in from reference TRBV7-2 and TRBJ1-2, reads GAGVSQSPSNKVTEKGKDVELRCDPISGHTALYWYRQSLGQGLEFLIYFQGNSAPDKSGLPSDRFSAERTGGSVSTLTIQRTQQEDSAVYLCASSLGRTSYGYTFGSGTRLTVV.

The chain uses TRBV18 and TRBJ1-3; D call uncertain. Trimming removed 2 bases at V and 0 bases at J, with 14 bases between. This CDR3 has 17 residues. CDR1 is KGHSH and CDR2 is LQKENI in the germline V gene. The chain's CDR3 is CASSPMMPDLSGNTIYF. In nucleotides, the CDR3 is TGTGCCAGCTCACCAATGATGCCGGATCTCTCTGGAAACACCATATATTTT.

This clone was seen a handful of times. This chain uses TRBV9 with TRBJ2-7; no reliable D call. The CDR3 loop spans 13 amino acids. From germline, CDR1 is SGDLS and CDR2 YYNGEE. The V gene lost 4 bases and the J gene lost 3 bases, with 11 bases spanning the gap. For the CDR3, the DNA is TGTGCCAGCAGCAAGGCCCCCATCTACGAGCAGTACTTC. This codes for CASSKAPIYEQYF.

The rearrangement links TRBV9 to TRBJ1-2; 7 bases agree with TRBD1. Germline loops: CDR1 SGDLS, CDR2 YYNGEE. The V and J ends lost 4 bases and 3 bases, in that order; junction bases with no gene match: 15. This CDR3 is 17 amino acids long. This CDR3 reads CASSPIGWTGGDYGYTF. In DNA, the CDR3 is TGTGCCAGCAGCCCCATCGGCTGGACAGGAGGGGACTATGGCTACACCTTC.

The V and J genes are TRBV7-9 and TRBJ1-1; D not resolved. The CDR3 has 15 amino acids. Germline CDR1 reads SEHNR; CDR2 reads FQNEAQ (reference sequence). V dropped 4 bases and J dropped 0 bases, with 12 bases sitting between them. The CDR3 DNA reads as TGTGCCAGCAGCTCTGGACCGCCTTTGAACACTGAAGCTTTCTTT. It translates to CASSSGPPLNTEAFF.

The V call is TRBV29-1, the J call TRBJ2-5; TRBD1 aligns across 7 bases. The better agreement between TRBJ2-7 and the DNA end casts doubt on the J call. This CDR3 has 15 amino acids. Germline CDR1 SQVTM, CDR2 ANQGSEA. The CDR3 region is CSVEGDSSLSYEQYF. CDR3 nucleotides: TGCAGCGTTGAAGGGGACAGCTCCCTATCCTACGAGCAGTACTTC.

The chain couples TRBV11-2 to TRBJ2-1; 15 nucleotides line up with TRBD2. The germline CDR1 and CDR2 sequences are SGHAT and FQNNGV. The CDR3 spans 19 residues. The V and J ends lost 6 bases and 0 bases, in that order; junction bases with no gene match: 9. Here the CDR3 reads CASRLGLAGGPSSYNEQFF. The CDR3 coding sequence is TGTGCCAGCAGACTGGGACTAGCGGGGGGCCCGAGCTCCTACAATGAGCAGTTCTTC.

This clone has only one observation. At the DNA level, this CDR3 is encoded by other sequences in the same sample as well. The DNA of the CDR3 is TGTGCCAGTAGTATAGGGGGCATGAACACTGAAGCTTTCTTT. It is translated as CASSIGGMNTEAFF. V and J are TRBV19 and TRBJ1-1; D perhaps matches TRBD1 (5 bases). V gave up 1 base and J gave up 0 bases, with 6 bases separating them. The CDR3 consists of 14 residues. Germline loops: CDR1 LNHDA, CDR2 SQIVND (reference sequence).

The chain joins TRBV29-1 to TRBJ2-3; D gene uncertain. Trimming pared 1 base from V and 1 base from J, leaving 12 bases between. Germline loops: CDR1 SQVTM, CDR2 ANQGSEA. The CDR3 consists of 15 residues. The CDR3 here is CSVEVQREGTDTQYF. CDR3 nucleotide sequence: TGCAGCGTTGAAGTACAGCGTGAGGGCACAGATACGCAGTATTTT.

V is TRBV6-4 and J is TRBJ2-1; D is uncertain. V lost 0 bases to trimming and J lost 10 bases, with 16 bases between them. Germline V CDR1 and CDR2: MRHNA, SNTAGT. This CDR3 is built from 15 residues. CDR3 coding DNA: TGTGCCAGCAGTGACTCTTTTTCGGGTTTTGAGGAGCAGTTCTTC. Its protein is CASSDSFSGFEEQFF.

The chain joins TRBV18 to TRBJ2-7; weak D call: TRBD1 (6 bases). The CDR3 contains 14 residues. With 2 bases removed from V and 6 bases from J, the gap between germline ends came to 14 bases. CDR1 and CDR2 from the germline V gene are KGHSH and LQKENI. The CDR3 coding sequence is TGTGCCAGCTCACCAGTCTCGCCAGGGGTCGAGCAGTACTTC. Translating it yields CASSPVSPGVEQYF.

The rearrangement uses TRBV5-1 and TRBJ2-5, with 10 bases that match TRBD1. The CDR3 has 15 residues. Germline assignment: CDR1 SGHRS and CDR2 YFSETQ. V was pared by 4 bases and J by 5 bases, with 8 bases of the junction left unmatched. The CDR3: CASSQTGTGDETQYF. For the CDR3, the DNA is TGCGCCAGCAGCCAAACCGGGACAGGGGACGAGACCCAGTACTTC.

V gene TRBV27 combines with J gene TRBJ2-1, with TRBD2 matching 7 bases. With V trimmed by 8 bases and J by 3 bases, 7 bases remained unmatched. Germline V lookup: CDR1 MNHEY, CDR2 SMNVEV (reference sequence). This CDR3 is built from 14 residues. In nucleotides, the CDR3 is TGTGCCAGCGGTACAAGCGGGGACTACAATGAGCAGTTCTTC. Its translation is CASGTSGDYNEQFF.

The rearrangement uses TRBV18 and TRBJ1-2, with D perhaps TRBD1 (5 bases). The length of the CDR3 is 14 residues. The V gene lost 0 bases and the J gene lost 3 bases, with 8 bases spanning the gap. The germline gives CDR1 KGHSH, CDR2 LQKENI. Here the CDR3 reads CASSPPDSHYGYTF. In nucleotides, the CDR3 is TGTGCCAGCTCACCACCCGACAGCCACTATGGCTACACCTTC.

The rearrangement joins TRBV27 to TRBJ2-7, with 7 bases matching TRBD1. Germline assignment: CDR1 MNHEY and CDR2 SMNVEV (reference sequence). This CDR3 spans 15 amino acids. Trimming at V came to 6 bases and at J to 5 bases, leaving 13 bases not matched to a gene. In DNA, the CDR3 is TGTGCCAGCAGGGGTAGGGGACAGCCTTTACACGAGCAGTACTTC. The encoded protein is CASRGRGQPLHEQYF.

The chain uses TRBV25-1 and TRBJ2-5; the match to TRBD1 covers 8 bases. This CDR3 contains 14 residues. The V segment lost 3 bases and the J segment 2 bases; nucleotides outside the gene matches: 2. Germline assignment: CDR1 MGHDK and CDR2 SYGVNS. CDR3 nucleotides: TGTGCCAGCAGTGACTGGACAGGGCAAGAGACCCAGTACTTC. Protein product: CASSDWTGQETQYF.